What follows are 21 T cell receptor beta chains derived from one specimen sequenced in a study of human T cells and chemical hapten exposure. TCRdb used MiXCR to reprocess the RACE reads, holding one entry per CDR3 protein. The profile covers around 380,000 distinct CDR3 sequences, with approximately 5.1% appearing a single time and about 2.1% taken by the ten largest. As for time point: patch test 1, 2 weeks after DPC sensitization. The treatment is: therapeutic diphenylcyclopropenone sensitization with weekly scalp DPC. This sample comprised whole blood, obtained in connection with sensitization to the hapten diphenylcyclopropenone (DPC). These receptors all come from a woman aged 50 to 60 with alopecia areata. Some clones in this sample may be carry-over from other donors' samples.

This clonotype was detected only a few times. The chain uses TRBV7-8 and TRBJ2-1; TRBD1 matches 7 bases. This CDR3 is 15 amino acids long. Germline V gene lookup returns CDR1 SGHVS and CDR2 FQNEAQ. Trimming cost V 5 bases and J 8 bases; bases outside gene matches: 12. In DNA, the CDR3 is TGTGCCAGCAGCCGAGTGCCGCTAGACAGGGATGAGCAGTTCTTC. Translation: CASSRVPLDRDEQFF.

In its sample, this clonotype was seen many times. The CDR3 region is CASSLALNTGELFF. The CDR3 DNA is TGTGCCAGCAGCTTAGCACTCAACACCGGGGAGCTGTTTTTT. The V call is TRBV7-7, the J call TRBJ2-2; D is unresolved. The CDR3 covers 14 residues. The V gene lost 0 bases and the J gene lost 2 bases, with 4 bases spanning the gap. CDR1 and CDR2 (germline): SSHAT, FNYEAQ (reference sequence).

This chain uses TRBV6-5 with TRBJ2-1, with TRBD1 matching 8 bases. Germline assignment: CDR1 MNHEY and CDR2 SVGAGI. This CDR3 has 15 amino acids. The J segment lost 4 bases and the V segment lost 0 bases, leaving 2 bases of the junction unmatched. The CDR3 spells CASSYSGQVYNEQFF. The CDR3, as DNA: TGTGCCAGCAGTTACTCGGGACAGGTTTACAATGAGCAGTTCTTC.

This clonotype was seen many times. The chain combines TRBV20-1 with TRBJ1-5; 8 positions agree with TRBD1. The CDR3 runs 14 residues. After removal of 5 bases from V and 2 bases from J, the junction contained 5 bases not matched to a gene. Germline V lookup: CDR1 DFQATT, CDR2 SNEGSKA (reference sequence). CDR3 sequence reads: CSAGTDRGNQPQHF. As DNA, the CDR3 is TGCAGTGCTGGAACGGACAGGGGCAATCAGCCCCAGCATTTT.

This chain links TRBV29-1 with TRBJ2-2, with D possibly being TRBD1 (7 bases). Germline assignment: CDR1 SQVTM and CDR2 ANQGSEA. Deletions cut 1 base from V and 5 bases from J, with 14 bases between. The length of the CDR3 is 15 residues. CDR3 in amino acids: CSVEGGQGGTGELFF. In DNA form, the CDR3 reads TGCAGCGTTGAAGGTGGTCAGGGGGGAACCGGGGAGCTGTTTTTT.

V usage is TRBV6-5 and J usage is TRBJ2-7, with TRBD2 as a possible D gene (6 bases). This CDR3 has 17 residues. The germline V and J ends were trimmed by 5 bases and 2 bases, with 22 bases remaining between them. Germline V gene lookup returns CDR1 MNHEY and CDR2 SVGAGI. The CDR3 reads CASSSSSPGLGAYEQYF. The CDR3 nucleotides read TGTGCCAGCAGTAGCAGTTCACCGGGACTTGGGGCCTACGAGCAGTACTTC.

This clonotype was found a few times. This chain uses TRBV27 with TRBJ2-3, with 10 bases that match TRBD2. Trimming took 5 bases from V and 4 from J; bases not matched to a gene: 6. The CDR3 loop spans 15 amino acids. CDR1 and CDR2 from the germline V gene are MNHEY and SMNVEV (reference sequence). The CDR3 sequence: CASSPGTSVSDTQYF. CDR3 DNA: TGTGCCAGCAGTCCCGGGACTAGCGTATCAGATACGCAGTATTTT.

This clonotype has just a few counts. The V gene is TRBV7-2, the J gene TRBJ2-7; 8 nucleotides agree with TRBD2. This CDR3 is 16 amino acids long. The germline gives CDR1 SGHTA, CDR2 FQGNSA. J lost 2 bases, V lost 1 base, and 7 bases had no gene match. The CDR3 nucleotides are TGTGCCAGCAGCTTAGGTGGCGGGAGGAGCCCCTACGAGCAGTACTTC. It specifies CASSLGGGRSPYEQYF.

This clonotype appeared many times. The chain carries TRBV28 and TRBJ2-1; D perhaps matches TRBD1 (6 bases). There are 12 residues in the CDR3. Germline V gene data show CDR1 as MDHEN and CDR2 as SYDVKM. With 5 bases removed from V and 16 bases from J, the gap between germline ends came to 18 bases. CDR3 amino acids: CASSLAAGVVFF. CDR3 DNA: TGTGCCAGCAGTCTCGCGGCAGGGGTAGTCTTCTTC.

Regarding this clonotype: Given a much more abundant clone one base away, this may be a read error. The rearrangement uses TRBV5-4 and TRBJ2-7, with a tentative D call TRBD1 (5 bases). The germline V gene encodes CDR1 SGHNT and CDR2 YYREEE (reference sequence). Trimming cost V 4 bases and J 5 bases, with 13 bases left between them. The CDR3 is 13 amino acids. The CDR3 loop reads CASSRQRTHEQYF. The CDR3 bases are TGTGCCAGCAGCAGACAGAGGACCCACGAGCAGTACTTC.

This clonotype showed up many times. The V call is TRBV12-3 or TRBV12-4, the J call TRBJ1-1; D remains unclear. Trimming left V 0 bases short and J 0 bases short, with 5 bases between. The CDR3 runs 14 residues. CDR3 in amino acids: CASSLAPMNTEAFF. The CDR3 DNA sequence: TGTGCCAGCAGTTTAGCACCCATGAACACTGAAGCTTTCTTT.

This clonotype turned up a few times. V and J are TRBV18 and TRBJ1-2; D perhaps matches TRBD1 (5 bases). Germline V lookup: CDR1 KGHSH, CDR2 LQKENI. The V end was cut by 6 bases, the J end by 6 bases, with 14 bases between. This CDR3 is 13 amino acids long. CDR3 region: CASSPVGGDGYTF. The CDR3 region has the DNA TGTGCCAGCTCGCCGGTGGGAGGGGATGGCTACACCTTC.

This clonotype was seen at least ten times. CDR3 DNA: TGCGCCAGCAGCCCAGGACCCCTGAACACTGAAGCTTTCTTT. Protein sequence: CASSPGPLNTEAFF. The chain joins TRBV4-1 to TRBJ1-1; D is unclear. Trimming pared 4 bases from V and 0 bases from J, leaving 9 bases between. Germline CDR1 and CDR2: MGHRA and YSYEKL. The CDR3 consists of 14 residues.

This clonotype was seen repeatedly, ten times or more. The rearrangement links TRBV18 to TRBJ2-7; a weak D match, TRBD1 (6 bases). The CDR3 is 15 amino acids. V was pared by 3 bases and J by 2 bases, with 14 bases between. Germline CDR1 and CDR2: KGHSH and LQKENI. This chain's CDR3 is CASSPLPGQAYEQYF. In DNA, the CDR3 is TGTGCCAGCTCACCCCTCCCGGGACAAGCCTACGAGCAGTACTTC.

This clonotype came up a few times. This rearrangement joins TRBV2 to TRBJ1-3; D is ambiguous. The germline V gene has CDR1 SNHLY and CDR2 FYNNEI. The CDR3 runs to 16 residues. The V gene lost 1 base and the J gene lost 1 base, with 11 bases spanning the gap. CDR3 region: CASSEGALISGNTIYF. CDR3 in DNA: TGTGCCAGCAGTGAAGGGGCACTCATTTCTGGAAACACCATATATTTT. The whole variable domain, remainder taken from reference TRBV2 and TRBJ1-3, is EPEVTQTPSHQVTQMGQEVILRCVPISNHLYFYWYRQILGQKVEFLVSFYNNEISEKSEIFDDQFSVERPDGSNFTLKIRSTKLEDSAMYFCASSEGALISGNTIYFGEGSWLTVV.

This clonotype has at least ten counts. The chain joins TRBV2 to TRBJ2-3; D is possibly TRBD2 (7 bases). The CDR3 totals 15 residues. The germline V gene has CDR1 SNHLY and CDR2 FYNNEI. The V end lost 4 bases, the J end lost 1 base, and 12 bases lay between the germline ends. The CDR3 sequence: CASSARGGRTDTQYF. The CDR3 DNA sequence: TGTGCCAGCAGTGCGCGCGGGGGCCGCACAGATACGCAGTATTTT.

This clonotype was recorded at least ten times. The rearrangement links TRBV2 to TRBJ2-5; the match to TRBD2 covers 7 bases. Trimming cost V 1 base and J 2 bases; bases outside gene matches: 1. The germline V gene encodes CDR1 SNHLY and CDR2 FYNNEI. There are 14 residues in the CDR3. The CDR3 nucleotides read TGTGCCAGCAGTGAAGGTAGCGGGCAAGAGACCCAGTACTTC. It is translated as CASSEGSGQETQYF.

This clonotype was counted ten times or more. CDR3 coding DNA: TGTGCCAGCAGCTCGATAGCGGGAGGGACGTCAGATACGCAGTATTTT. Its protein product is CASSSIAGGTSDTQYF. V and J are TRBV7-2 and TRBJ2-3; 11 nucleotides match TRBD2. The V and J ends lost 4 bases and 4 bases, in that order; junction bases with no gene match: 7. This CDR3 is 16 amino acids long. Germline loops: CDR1 SGHTA, CDR2 FQGNSA. Full variable domain (rest looked up from reference TRBV7-2 and TRBJ2-3): GAGVSQSPSNKVTEKGKDVELRCDPISGHTALYWYRQSLGQGLEFLIYFQGNSAPDKSGLPSDRFSAERTGGSVSTLTIQRTQQEDSAVYLCASSSIAGGTSDTQYFGPGTRLTVL.

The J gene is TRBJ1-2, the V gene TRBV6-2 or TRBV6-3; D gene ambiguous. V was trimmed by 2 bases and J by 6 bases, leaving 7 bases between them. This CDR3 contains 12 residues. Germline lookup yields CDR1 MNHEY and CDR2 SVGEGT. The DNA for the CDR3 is TGTGCCAGCAGTTACCCCAACGATGGCTACACCTTC. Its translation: CASSYPNDGYTF.

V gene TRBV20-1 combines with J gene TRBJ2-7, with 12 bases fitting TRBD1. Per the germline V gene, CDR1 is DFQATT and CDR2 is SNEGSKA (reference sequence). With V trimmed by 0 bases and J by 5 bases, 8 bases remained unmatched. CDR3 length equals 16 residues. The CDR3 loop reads CSARDWAGTGGNEQYF. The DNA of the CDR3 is TGCAGTGCTAGAGATTGGGCCGGGACAGGGGGCAACGAGCAGTACTTC.

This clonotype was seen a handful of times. The CDR3 DNA follows: TGTGCCATCAGTGAGACACTAGCAACTAATGAAAAACTGTTTTTT. Its protein product is CAISETLATNEKLFF. The chain couples TRBV10-3 to TRBJ1-4; D gene ambiguous. This CDR3 has 15 amino acids. Germline values: CDR1 ENHRY, CDR2 SYGVKD. V was clipped by 2 bases and J by 0 bases, with 7 bases between them.